This TCR beta chain was obtained from a study of T cell responses to AZD1222 COVID-19 vaccine. Trimming left V 5 bases short and J 2 bases short, with 22 bases between. Germline V gene sequence: CDR1 MNHEY, CDR2 SMNVEV (reference sequence). The CDR3 contains 17 residues. Clones were sequenced by immunoSEQ multiplex PCR, and TCRdb holds only the in-frame ones, with some missing. The profile shows around 180,000 clones, approximately 86% of them singletons. This clone has only one observation. The input for sequencing was peripheral blood, taken on day 0 of AZD1222 vaccination. This clonotype originated in an adult in good health. The gene calls are TRBV27 and TRBJ2-7, with D uncertain. The CDR3 DNA is TGTGCCAGCAGTATAAGCCCGCCTTGGAATCGGGCCTACGAGCAGTACTTC. Translation: CASSISPPWNRAYEQYF.